The source of this TCR beta chain is a study of blood T cell repertoires in COVID-19. Germline V gene lookup returns CDR1 SGHAT and CDR2 FQDESV (reference sequence). The germline V and J ends were trimmed by 0 bases and 2 bases, with 13 bases remaining between them. The CDR3 length is 16 residues. The authors' processing: The authors estimated nucleated cell counts from reference gene primer amplification. Some clones are missing from TCRdb's copy, which holds only in-frame ones; the method was immunoSEQ multiplex PCR. V, J and clone size reflect that table, while D and trimming were determined from the DNA. The sample includes 120,000 to 150,000 clones, roughly 90% seen only once; the top ten take about 1.2%.

Sequencing was done on a sample of PBMCs or T cells enriched from blood (not recorded which). This rearrangement joins TRBV11-1 to TRBJ2-5, with D possibly matching TRBD2 (6 bases). The clonotype originates from a woman in her twenties or thirties with acute COVID-19. The CDR3 DNA sequence: TGTGCCAGCAGCTTAGCGGCGGGGATCGAACAAGAGACCCAGTACTTC. Translating it yields CASSLAAGIEQETQYF.